Below, one TCR beta chain is given with its context. The antigen is undetermined. Trimming removed 1 base at V and 6 bases at J, with 13 bases between. Germline V CDR1 and CDR2: KGHSH, LQKENI. This CDR3 contains 15 residues. A quantitative 5'-RACE method, one with molecular barcodes, was used to make TCR beta libraries. In TCRdb, the 5' RACE reads were re-called with MiXCR into one record per CDR3 protein. The repertoire holds around 770,000 distinct CDR3 sequences, with around 19% as singletons. This sample stems from a study of CD8 T cells in ankylosing spondylitis. Study-level findings and limits: Seemingly characteristic of ankylosing spondylitis blood was a TCR beta motif consisting of roughly 8 highly homologous variants.

Sequencing used blood, either unsorted or a sorted T cell fraction (not recorded which). The receptor was derived from a male donor with ankylosing spondylitis. The rearrangement joins TRBV18 to TRBJ2-1; a possible D gene is TRBD1 (6 bases). The chain's CDR3 is CASSPQGTSVNEQFF. The CDR3 region has the DNA TGTGCCAGCTCACCACAAGGGACATCCGTCAATGAGCAGTTCTTC.